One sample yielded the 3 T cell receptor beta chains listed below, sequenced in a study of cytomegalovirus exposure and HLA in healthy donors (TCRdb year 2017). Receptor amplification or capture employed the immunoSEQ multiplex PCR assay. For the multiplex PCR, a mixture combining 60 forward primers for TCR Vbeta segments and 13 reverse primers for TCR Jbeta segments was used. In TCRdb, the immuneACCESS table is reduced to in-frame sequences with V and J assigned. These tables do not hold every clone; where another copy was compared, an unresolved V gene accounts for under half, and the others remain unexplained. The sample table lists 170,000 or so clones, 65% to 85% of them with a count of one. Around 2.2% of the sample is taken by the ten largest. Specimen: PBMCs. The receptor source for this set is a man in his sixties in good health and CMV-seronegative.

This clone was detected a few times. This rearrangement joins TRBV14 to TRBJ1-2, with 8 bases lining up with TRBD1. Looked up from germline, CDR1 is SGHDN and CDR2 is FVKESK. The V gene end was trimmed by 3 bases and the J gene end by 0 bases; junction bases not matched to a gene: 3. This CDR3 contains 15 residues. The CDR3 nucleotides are TGTGCCAGCAGCCAGATGGGACAGGCTAACTATGGCTACACCTTC. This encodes CASSQMGQANYGYTF.

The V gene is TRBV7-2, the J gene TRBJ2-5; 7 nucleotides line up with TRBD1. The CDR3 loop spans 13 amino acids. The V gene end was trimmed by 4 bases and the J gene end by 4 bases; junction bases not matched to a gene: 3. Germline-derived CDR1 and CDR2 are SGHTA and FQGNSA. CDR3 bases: TGTGCCAGCAGCTGGGGACAGTTAGAGACCCAGTACTTC. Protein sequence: CASSWGQLETQYF.

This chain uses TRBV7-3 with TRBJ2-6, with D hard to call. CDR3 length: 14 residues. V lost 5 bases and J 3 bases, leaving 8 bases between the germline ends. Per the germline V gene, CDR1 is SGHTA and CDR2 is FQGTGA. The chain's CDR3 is CASSPPGGANVLTF. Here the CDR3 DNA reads TGTGCCAGCAGCCCCCCCGGTGGGGCCAACGTCCTGACTTTC.